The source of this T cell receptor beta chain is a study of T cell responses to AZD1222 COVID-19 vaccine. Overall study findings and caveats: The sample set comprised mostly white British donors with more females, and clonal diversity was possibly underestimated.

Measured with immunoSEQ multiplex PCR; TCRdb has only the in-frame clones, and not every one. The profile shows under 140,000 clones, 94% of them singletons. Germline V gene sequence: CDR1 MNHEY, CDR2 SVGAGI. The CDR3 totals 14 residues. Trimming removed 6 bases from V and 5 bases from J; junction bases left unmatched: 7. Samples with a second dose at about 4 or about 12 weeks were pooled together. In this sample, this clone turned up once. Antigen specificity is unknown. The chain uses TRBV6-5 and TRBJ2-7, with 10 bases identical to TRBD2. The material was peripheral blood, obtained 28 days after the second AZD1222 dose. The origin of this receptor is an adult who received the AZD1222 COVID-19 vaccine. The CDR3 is CASRLAGEGHEQYF. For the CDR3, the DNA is TGTGCCAGCAGGCTAGCGGGAGAGGGGCACGAGCAGTACTTC.